This TCR beta chain was retrieved from a study of blood T cell repertoires in COVID-19 (dated by TCRdb to 2020 to 2021). For context, the study as a whole: Samples from collaborators originated in the United States, Italy and Spain and spanned both the acute and convalescent phases of COVID-19. Deeply sampled blood TCRbeta repertoires from subjects exposed to, actively infected with, or recovered from COVID-19 were included in the dataset. The prospective study material was composed of cDNA or gDNA derived from T cells, B-cell-depleted T cells, or PBMCs. Where available, HLA class I and class II types were obtained from metadata supplied by the sample provider rather than from assay-based typing. The repertoires were released in a freely available public database meant as a resource for research on the immune response to SARS-CoV-2. Nearly every sample came with metadata listing a de-identified subject ID, COVID-19 status, age in years and sex. Samples were obtained from the ongoing ImmuneRACE study (first 160 participants) and from 1,200 or so subjects provided by 6 global collaborators.

Results the study describes overall, beyond this receptor: Clinical and demographic metadata were provided uncurated, with the amount varying by source and participant.

CDR1 and CDR2, per the germline V gene (reference sequence), are MNHEY and SMNVEV. V and J lose 2 bases and 6 bases, and a span of 14 bases separates them. Counted from cysteine to phenylalanine, this CDR3 has 15 amino acids. Only the CDR3 portion is preserved as DNA: 45 bases, with reading frame beginning at the first base. TCRbeta CDR3 regions were amplified from genomic DNA using the immunoSEQ Assay, a bias-controlled multiplex PCR. Processing in the source paper ran as follows. The number of nucleated cells in each sample was estimated by amplification of reference gene primers within the assay. To quantify the absolute abundance of each unique TCRbeta CDR3 rearrangement, sequence reads were collapsed and filtered. For each sample, productive Simpson clonality was calculated as the square root of Simpson's diversity index over productive rearrangements. Drawn from immuneACCESS, this table holds only the in-frame rearrangements with V and J called that TCRdb kept. Clones are partly lost; checked studies trace under half to an unresolved V gene and leave the rest unexplained. The V and J calls and clone size come from that table; D and trimming were worked out from the DNA. For this sample there are a few hundred thousand clones; approximately 88% appear just once. The top ten clones comprise just under 9.5% of the sample.

Collaborating institutions collected whole blood in K2EDTA tubes following their own protocols. Collaborator samples were shipped for TCRbeta analysis as frozen whole blood, isolated PBMCs, or DNA extracted from either sample type. Concerning this clone: Its antigen is not yet known. The input lacks base qualities; no much larger clone sits a single base away.

The sequenced sample was peripheral blood. Recombination joined TRBV27 with TRBJ1-5; 6 matching bases give a weak D call of TRBD1. The receptor's source is a man between 18 and 35 years old with active or convalescent COVID-19. The DNA sequence follows: TGTGCCAGCAGTTTAGAAGGGGGGGTCGGTCAGCCCCAGCATTTT. It codes for CASSLEGGVGQPQHF.